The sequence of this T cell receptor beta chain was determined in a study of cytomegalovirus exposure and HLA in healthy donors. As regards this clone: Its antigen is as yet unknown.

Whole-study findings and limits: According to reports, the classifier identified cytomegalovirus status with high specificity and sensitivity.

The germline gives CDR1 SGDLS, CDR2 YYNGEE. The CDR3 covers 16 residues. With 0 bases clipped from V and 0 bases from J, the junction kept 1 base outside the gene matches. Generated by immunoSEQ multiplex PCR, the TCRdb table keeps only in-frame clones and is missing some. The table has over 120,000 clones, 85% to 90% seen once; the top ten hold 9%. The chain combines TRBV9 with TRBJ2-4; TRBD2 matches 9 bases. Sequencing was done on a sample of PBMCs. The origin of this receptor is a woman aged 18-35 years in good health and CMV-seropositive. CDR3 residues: CASSVGSGGAKNIQYF. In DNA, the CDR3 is TGTGCCAGCAGCGTAGGTAGCGGGGGAGCCAAAAACATTCAGTACTTC.